The rows below give T cell receptor beta chains drawn from one sample of a study of shared clonotypes between healthy human individuals. Generated by immunoSEQ multiplex PCR, the TCRdb table keeps only in-frame clones and is missing some. The sample consists of about 820,000 clones, almost 95% of them appearing once. Sample: naive CD8+ T cells sorted from blood. Receptors were obtained from a man under 40 in good health. The CDR3 runs from the conserved cysteine through the conserved F or W. Fields, in order: D gene, V gene, J gene, clone size, CDR3 DNA, CDR3 protein. The D gene is left open where the match is weak. A clone size is listed for some rows: how often the clone was seen (once, few, many), or a class if it is expanded.

-,TRBV9,TRBJ2-5,-,TGTGCCAGCAGCGTAGGACTTGTTTTCTCCTCGGACAGCCAAGAGACCCAGTACTTC,CASSVGLVFSSDSQETQYF
-,TRBV27,TRBJ2-7,-,TGTGCCAGCGGTAACAGGGTTTCCTACGAGCAGTACTTC,CASGNRVSYEQYF
-,TRBV6-6,TRBJ2-7,-,TGTGCCAGCAGTTTTGCGGGACAGAAGTCCTACGAGCAGTACTTC,CASSFAGQKSYEQYF
TRBD2,TRBV19,TRBJ2-1,-,TGTGCCAGTAGTTTATACGGGGGGTCCGAGCAGTTCTTC,CASSLYGGSEQFF
TRBD2,TRBV5-6,TRBJ2-2,-,TGTGCCAGCAGCTTAGGACTAGCGGGGGGCACCGGGGAGCTGTTTTTT,CASSLGLAGGTGELFF
-,TRBV7-2,TRBJ2-1,-,TGTGCCAGCAGCTTAGCGAGTGCCTACAATGAGCAGTTCTTC,CASSLASAYNEQFF
-,TRBV27,TRBJ1-1,-,TGTGCCAGCAGTTTATCGGGGGCGGGCACTGAAGCTTTCTTT,CASSLSGAGTEAFF
TRBD2,TRBV7-9,TRBJ2-7,-,TGTGCCAGCAGCTCGACTAGCGGGGGCTACGAGCAGTACTTC,CASSSTSGGYEQYF
-,TRBV28,TRBJ2-7,-,TGTGCCAGCAGCAAGGAGGACCTTCGATCCGAGCAGTACTTC,CASSKEDLRSEQYF
TRBD2,TRBV29-1,TRBJ2-7,-,TGCAGCGTGACTAGCGGGAGTTTGGGCGAGCAGTACTTC,CSVTSGSLGEQYF
-,TRBV4-1,TRBJ2-1,-,TGCGCCAGCAGCCAAGCCGGGGCAAGATTGGGAGACAATGAGCAGTTCTTC,CASSQAGARLGDNEQFF
TRBD1,TRBV11-3,TRBJ2-7,-,TGTGCCAGCAGCATAGGGACAGGTAGCTCCTACGAGCAGTACTTC,CASSIGTGSSYEQYF
TRBD2,TRBV27,TRBJ2-1,-,TGTGCCAGCAGTTCGGGACTAGCGGGAGATGAGCAGTTCTTC,CASSSGLAGDEQFF
TRBD1,TRBV4-1,TRBJ1-2,-,TGCGCCAGCAGCCAAGAGTCCCTATCGGGGGACAGGGACTATGGCTACACCTTC,CASSQESLSGDRDYGYTF
-,TRBV9,TRBJ2-2,-,TGTGCCAGCAGCGTAGGGACGCACGGGGAGCTGTTTTTT,CASSVGTHGELFF
-,TRBV9,TRBJ1-1,-,TGTGCCAGCAGCGCCGATGAGGGAGGGGTGGACACTGAAGCTTTCTTT,CASSADEGGVDTEAFF
-,TRBV18,TRBJ1-2,once,TGTGCCAGCTCACCATCAGGGTCGACCTACTATGGCTACACCTTC,CASSPSGSTYYGYTF
-,TRBV9,TRBJ2-1,-,TGTGCCAGCAGCGTAGAGGCGGCGTGGGGTGAGCAGTTCTTC,CASSVEAAWGEQFF
TRBD1,TRBV19,TRBJ1-1,-,TGTGCCAGTACTATGACAGGGTACATGAACACTGAAGCTTTCTTT,CASTMTGYMNTEAFF
TRBD2,TRBV29-1,TRBJ2-3,-,TGCAGCGTGGGGGGGGAAGATACGCAGTATTTT,CSVGGEDTQYF
TRBD2,TRBV5-1,TRBJ2-1,-,TGCGCCAGCGGACGGGGGAGGGCCATCGGAAATGAGCAGTTCTTC,CASGRGRAIGNEQFF
TRBD1,TRBV11-2,TRBJ1-2,-,TGTGCCAGCAGCTTAGACAACAGGGGGCTAGGTACCTTC,CASSLDNRGLGTF
-,TRBV9,TRBJ1-1,-,TGTGCCAGCAGCGTACAGGGCGGGCACACTGAAGCTTTCTTT,CASSVQGGHTEAFF
-,TRBV4-1,TRBJ2-5,-,TGCGCCAGCAGTAGCACCAGGGGTTACCAAGAGACCCAGTACTTC,CASSSTRGYQETQYF
-,TRBV5-1,TRBJ2-7,-,TGCGCCAGCAGCACCCCCTACGAGCAGTACTTC,CASSTPYEQYF
TRBD2,TRBV7-9,TRBJ2-3,-,TGTGCCAGCAGCTTAGTAGCGGGAACTAGCACAGATACGCAGTATTTT,CASSLVAGTSTDTQYF
TRBD2,TRBV7-8,TRBJ2-7,-,TGTGCCAGCAGCTTGGGAGTCGGGAGGATGGAGAAGCAGTACTTC,CASSLGVGRMEKQYF
-,TRBV9,TRBJ2-7,-,TGTGCCAGCAGCGTAGAAGATACCGGGACGCACTTATACGAGCAGTACTTC,CASSVEDTGTHLYEQYF
-,TRBV7-9,TRBJ2-1,-,TGTGCCAGCAGCTTAGACTACTCGGGTGAGCAGTTCTTC,CASSLDYSGEQFF
-,TRBV2,TRBJ2-7,-,TGTGCCAGCACTCTCTCAGGGGGGAGCTACGAGCAGTACTTC,CASTLSGGSYEQYF
-,TRBV9,TRBJ2-7,-,TGTGCCAGCAGCCCAGGGTTGTACGAGCAGTACTTC,CASSPGLYEQYF
-,TRBV5-5,TRBJ2-3,-,TGTGCCAGCAGCTTGCTCGGGGGGCGCAGGGATACGCAGTATTTT,CASSLLGGRRDTQYF
-,TRBV27,TRBJ2-7,-,TGTGCCAGTCGTGGGTCTCCTTTCTACGAGCAGTACTTC,CASRGSPFYEQYF
-,TRBV2,TRBJ1-4,-,TGTGCCAGCAGTGAATCTACTTCGGGCGAAAAACTGTTTTTT,CASSESTSGEKLFF
-,TRBV5-4,TRBJ1-2,-,TGTGCCAGCAACATCGGCCAGGGAATTGGGGGGAGTCGCTATGGCTACACCTTC,CASNIGQGIGGSRYGYTF
-,TRBV5-4,TRBJ2-7,-,TGTGCCAGCAGCTTGTCGGGAGTGGGCGAGCAGTACTTC,CASSLSGVGEQYF
-,TRBV7-9,TRBJ1-1,once,TGTGCCAGCAGCCGGACCTCGGTGTACACTGAAGCTTTCTTT,CASSRTSVYTEAFF
TRBD2,TRBV4-2,TRBJ2-1,-,TGTGCCAGCAGCCAAGATCCCAAGGGACTAGCCTTGAATGAGCAGTTCTTC,CASSQDPKGLALNEQFF
TRBD1,TRBV4-3,TRBJ1-4,-,TGCGCCAGCAGCCACGGGACAGGGGCTAATGAAAAACTGTTTTTT,CASSHGTGANEKLFF
-,TRBV10-3,TRBJ1-2,-,TGTGCCATCAGTGTCGGACAGACCGCGAACTATGGCTACACCTTC,CAISVGQTANYGYTF
-,TRBV5-1,TRBJ2-2,-,TGCGCCAGCGGTGGGCCGCCAATCGGGGAGCTGTTTTTT,CASGGPPIGELFF
-,TRBV27,TRBJ2-2,-,TGTGCCAGCAGTTTGGGCACGAAGAACACCGGGGAGCTGTTTTTT,CASSLGTKNTGELFF
-,TRBV7-9,TRBJ2-1,-,TGTGCCAGCAGCTTAGCCCTCTGGGGAAGCAGCTACAATGAGCAGTTCTTC,CASSLALWGSSYNEQFF
-,TRBV6-5,TRBJ1-4,-,TGTGCCAGCAGTCCAGGAATTGCAACTAATGAAAAACTGTTTTTT,CASSPGIATNEKLFF
-,TRBV2,TRBJ2-1,-,TGTGCCAGCAGTGACAGCGGGCAAAACAATGAGCAGTTCTTC,CASSDSGQNNEQFF
TRBD1,TRBV7-9,TRBJ1-4,-,TGTGCCAGCAGCCCCCCGGGACAGACGAATGAAAAACTGTTTTTT,CASSPPGQTNEKLFF
-,TRBV27,TRBJ2-7,-,TGTGCCGCAAGCCCGAGGGCTACCTACGAGCAGTACTTC,CAASPRATYEQYF
-,TRBV10-3,TRBJ1-1,-,TGTGCCATCATCGCGGACCCAACGTGGCCCAACACTGAAGCTTTCTTT,CAIIADPTWPNTEAFF
-,TRBV27,TRBJ2-6,-,TGTGCCAGCAGTCAGGGGGCCAACGTCCTGACTTTC,CASSQGANVLTF